This section outlines one T cell receptor (beta chain) sequence together with its context. Its cognate antigen is unknown. These data are taken from a study of OX40 agonist ivuxolimab in advanced cancers. Study summary: Mean age 60 years, range roughly 23 to 79; roughly 82% male. Previous treatment with anti-PD-1, anti-PD-L1 or anti-CTLA-4 therapy was allowed; about 40% had received some.

Data came from immunoSEQ multiplex PCR; TCRdb stores just in-frame clones and leaves some out. Among 55,000 to 70,000 clones listed, around four fifths were seen once. Findings of the study overall: Clonal expansion by week 6 occurred in CD4+ and CD8+ blood T cells (at 0.1 to 3.0 mg/kg). Some patients without response likewise showed low normalized clonal expansion.

Germline V lookup: CDR1 MDHEN, CDR2 SYDVKM. The CDR3 contains 14 residues. The germline V and J ends were trimmed by 7 bases and 2 bases, with 12 bases remaining between them. The source material was CD4+ or CD8+ T cells sorted from blood, sampled in a trial of the OX40 agonist ivuxolimab. The clonotype comes from an adult with an advanced solid tumor such as melanoma, head and neck, liver or kidney cancer. The chain employs TRBV28 and TRBJ1-5; a weak D match, TRBD1 (5 bases). CDR3 coding DNA: TGTGCCAGCACGGGGGGGTGGGGCAATCAGCCCCAGCATTTT. It is translated as CASTGGWGNQPQHF.